Each of the 19 T cell receptor beta chains below was sequenced from the same sample in a study of blood T cell repertoires in COVID-19. Measured with immunoSEQ multiplex PCR; TCRdb has only the in-frame clones, and not every one. The profile covers fewer than 90,000 clones, with about 85% appearing a single time and roughly 14% taken by the ten largest. Sequencing used peripheral blood. These receptors originate from a male donor with acute or convalescent COVID-19.

The J gene is TRBJ2-7, the V gene TRBV6-5, with 8 positions matching TRBD2. V gave up 5 bases and J gave up 0 bases; unmatched junction bases: 6. This CDR3 contains 15 residues. The germline gives CDR1 MNHEY, CDR2 SVGAGI. The CDR3 nucleotides read TGTGCCAGCAGTCCACAGCGGGGGAGCTCCTACGAGCAGTACTTC. It specifies CASSPQRGSSYEQYF.

This chain joins TRBV6-5 and TRBJ2-5; D possibly corresponds to TRBD1 (5 bases). The CDR3 has 13 amino acids. V was trimmed by 5 bases and J by 0 bases, leaving 7 bases between them. Germline values: CDR1 MNHEY, CDR2 SVGAGI. The CDR3 DNA is TGTGCCAGCAGTCGACAGTACCAAGAGACCCAGTACTTC. Encoded protein: CASSRQYQETQYF.

The chain links TRBV5-6 to TRBJ1-2, with 7 bases lining up with TRBD1. In germline, CDR1 is SGHDT, CDR2 YYEEEE. The CDR3 spans 14 residues. Trimming took 4 bases from V and 5 from J; bases not matched to a gene: 8. The CDR3 nucleotides are TGTGCCAGCAGCCCTACGGGACAGCCTTATGGCTACACCTTC. It yields the protein CASSPTGQPYGYTF. Variable domain in full (rest from reference TRBV5-6 and TRBJ1-2): DAGVTQSPTHLIKTRGQQVTLRCSPKSGHDTVSWYQQALGQGPQFIFQYYEEEERQRGNFPDRFSGHQFPNYSSELNVNALLLGDSALYLCASSPTGQPYGYTFGSGTRLTVV.

CDR3 residues: CASSLTGTGSNQPQHF. The CDR3 DNA reads TGTGCCAGCAGCTTAACCGGGACAGGGAGCAATCAGCCCCAGCATTTT. The J gene is TRBJ1-5, the V gene TRBV5-8; the match to TRBD1 covers 9 bases. With 2 bases clipped from V and 1 base from J, the junction kept 4 bases outside the gene matches. CDR3 length: 16 residues. The germline V gene encodes CDR1 SGHTS and CDR2 YDEGEE.

The rearrangement uses TRBV3-1 (or the pseudogene TRBV3-2) and TRBJ1-2; 8 nucleotides agree with TRBD1. V trimming: 4 bases; J trimming: 4 bases; junction bases outside the gene matches: 5. This CDR3 has 14 amino acids. In germline, CDR1 is LGHDT, CDR2 YNNKEL (reference sequence). CDR3 in DNA: TGTGCCAGCAGCCCACGGCAGGGGGCCTATGGCTACACCTTC. Translated, it gives CASSPRQGAYGYTF.

This rearrangement joins TRBV7-8 to TRBJ1-6; no definite D call. Between the trimmed V and J ends, which lost 3 bases and 5 bases, there was a span of 5 bases. Germline-derived CDR1 and CDR2 are SGHVS and FQNEAQ. There are 13 residues in the CDR3. This chain's CDR3 is CASSFGNNSPLHF. The CDR3 DNA reads TGTGCCAGCAGCTTCGGGAATAATTCACCCCTCCACTTT.

V usage is TRBV11-3 and J usage is TRBJ2-7; D is ambiguous. The germline CDR1 and CDR2 sequences are SGHNT and YENEEA. The CDR3 has 13 amino acids. V lost 0 bases and J 0 bases, leaving 3 bases between the germline ends. This CDR3 reads CASSLDSSYEQYF. The CDR3 DNA reads as TGTGCCAGCAGCTTAGACAGCTCCTACGAGCAGTACTTC.

On this clone itself: Its ends do not fully match the called genes, so a read error is possible. This chain uses TRBV7-7 with TRBJ2-2; TRBD1 is a possible D gene (6 bases). CDR3 size: 15 residues. Germline loops: CDR1 SSHAT, CDR2 FNYEAQ (reference sequence). The CDR3 reads CASSTKTGLTGELFF. The CDR3 DNA reads as TGTGCTAGCAGCACAAAGACAGGACTCACCGGGGAGCTGTTTTTT.

This rearrangement joins TRBV14 to TRBJ2-2; D is unresolved. Trimming left V 0 bases short and J 3 bases short, with 8 bases between. CDR1 is SGHDN and CDR2 is FVKESK in the germline V gene. The CDR3 is 15 amino acids. This CDR3 reads CASSQDRPDTGELFF. In DNA, the CDR3 is TGTGCCAGCAGCCAAGACAGGCCCGACACCGGGGAGCTGTTTTTT. Together with reference TRBV14 and TRBJ2-2, the CDR3 gives the full variable domain: EAGVTQFPSHSVIEKGQTVTLRCDPISGHDNLYWYRRVMGKEIKFLLHFVKESKQDESGMPNNRFLAERTGGTYSTLKVQPAELEDSGVYFCASSQDRPDTGELFFGEGSRLTVL.

The chain couples TRBV9 to TRBJ2-1; 10 nucleotides agree with TRBD1. Trimming removed 4 bases from V and 5 bases from J; junction bases left unmatched: 3. The germline CDR1 and CDR2 sequences are SGDLS and YYNGEE. The CDR3 loop spans 14 amino acids. CDR3 nucleotide sequence: TGTGCCAGCAGCCCCGGGACAGGGGACAATGAGCAGTTCTTC. This sequence encodes CASSPGTGDNEQFF.

The genes are TRBV19 and TRBJ1-6, with 9 positions matching TRBD1. This CDR3 is 15 amino acids long. Germline V lookup: CDR1 LNHDA, CDR2 SQIVND (reference sequence). J lost 10 bases, V lost 5 bases, and 9 bases had no gene match. For the CDR3, the DNA is TGTGCCAGTAGTGGCCTAGGACAGGGGAGCTCACCCCTCCACTTT. This encodes CASSGLGQGSSPLHF.

J is TRBJ1-5 and V is TRBV19; TRBD1 agrees at 11 bases. This CDR3 comprises 15 residues. V trimming: 7 bases; J trimming: 6 bases; junction bases outside the gene matches: 8. Germline V CDR1 and CDR2: LNHDA, SQIVND (reference sequence). CDR3 protein: CASTDGQGAFQPQHF. The CDR3 DNA reads TGTGCCAGTACCGACGGACAGGGGGCATTTCAGCCCCAGCATTTT.

The genes are TRBV11-3 and TRBJ2-1, with 7 nucleotides matching TRBD1. The V gene end was trimmed by 5 bases and the J gene end by 9 bases; junction bases not matched to a gene: 13. The CDR3 spans 15 residues. CDR1 is SGHNT and CDR2 is YENEEA in the germline V gene. CDR3 sequence: CASSPVSGTAGEQFF. CDR3 DNA: TGTGCCAGCAGCCCCGTTTCCGGGACAGCCGGTGAGCAGTTCTTC.

The rearrangement links TRBV3-1 (or the pseudogene TRBV3-2) to TRBJ2-7, with 12 bases fitting TRBD2. CDR3 length: 15 residues. Germline-derived CDR1 and CDR2 are LGHDT and YNNKEL (reference sequence). V lost 3 bases and J lost 1; bases outside the gene matches: 1. The CDR3 spells CASSHLAGGSYEQYF. The CDR3 DNA reads TGTGCCAGCAGCCATCTAGCGGGGGGGTCCTACGAGCAGTACTTC.

The chain has TRBV15 and TRBJ1-1; D unclear. With 4 bases removed from V and 0 bases from J, the gap between germline ends came to 6 bases. The germline CDR1 and CDR2 sequences are LNHNV and YYDKDF (reference sequence). This CDR3 is built from 13 residues. Here the CDR3 DNA reads TGTGCCACCAGCAATCTCTTGAACACTGAAGCTTTCTTT. It is translated as CATSNLLNTEAFF.

V gene TRBV11-2 combines with J gene TRBJ2-7, with a weak D call TRBD2 (6 bases). Germline V CDR1 and CDR2: SGHAT, FQNNGV. The CDR3 loop spans 14 amino acids. Trimming cost V 8 bases and J 2 bases, with 16 bases left between them. CDR3 coding DNA: TGTGCCAGCGGAGATTTCGGGGGTCCCTACGAGCAGTACTTC. Translated, it gives CASGDFGGPYEQYF.

The V call is TRBV7-9, the J call TRBJ1-2, with 7 bases matching TRBD1. With V trimmed by 0 bases and J by 3 bases, 4 bases remained unmatched. CDR1 and CDR2 (germline): SEHNR, FQNEAQ (reference sequence). The CDR3 has 15 amino acids. The CDR3 here is CASSLAIGGYYGYTF. In DNA, the CDR3 is TGTGCCAGCAGCTTAGCGATAGGGGGCTACTATGGCTACACCTTC.

The genes are TRBV18 and TRBJ1-6; D is uncertain. Per the germline V gene, CDR1 is KGHSH and CDR2 is LQKENI. V shed 2 bases and J shed 4 bases, with 6 bases lying between them. This CDR3 is built from 14 residues. The CDR3 reads CASSPSTYNSPLHF. The CDR3 DNA reads TGTGCCAGCTCACCATCTACTTATAATTCACCCCTCCACTTT. Drawing the rest from reference TRBV18 and TRBJ1-6, the complete variable domain is NAGVMQNPRHLVRRRGQEARLRCSPMKGHSHVYWYRQLPEEGLKFMVYLQKENIIDESGMPKERFSAEFPKEGPSILRIQQVVRGDSAAYFCASSPSTYNSPLHFGNGTRLTVT.

This rearrangement joins TRBV18 to TRBJ1-5, with 10 nucleotides matching TRBD1. V dropped 5 bases and J dropped 2; count of bases not matched to a gene: 6. Germline lookup yields CDR1 KGHSH and CDR2 LQKENI. The CDR3 sequence is 16 residues long. CDR3 region: CASSTGQGSGNQPQHF. In DNA, the CDR3 is TGTGCCAGCTCAACGGGACAGGGGAGCGGCAATCAGCCCCAGCATTTT. Variable domain in full (rest from reference TRBV18 and TRBJ1-5): NAGVMQNPRHLVRRRGQEARLRCSPMKGHSHVYWYRQLPEEGLKFMVYLQKENIIDESGMPKERFSAEFPKEGPSILRIQQVVRGDSAAYFCASSTGQGSGNQPQHFGDGTRLSIL.